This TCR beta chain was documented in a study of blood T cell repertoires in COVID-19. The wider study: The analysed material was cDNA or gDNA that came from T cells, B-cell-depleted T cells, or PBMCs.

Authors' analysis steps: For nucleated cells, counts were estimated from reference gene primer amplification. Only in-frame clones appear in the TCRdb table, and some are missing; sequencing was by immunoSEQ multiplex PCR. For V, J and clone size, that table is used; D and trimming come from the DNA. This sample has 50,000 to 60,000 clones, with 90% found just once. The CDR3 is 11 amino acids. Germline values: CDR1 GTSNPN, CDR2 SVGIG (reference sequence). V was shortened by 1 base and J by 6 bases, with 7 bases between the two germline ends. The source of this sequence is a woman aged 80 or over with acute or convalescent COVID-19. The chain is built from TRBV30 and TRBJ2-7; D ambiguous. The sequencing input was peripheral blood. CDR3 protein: CAWSAPVEQYF. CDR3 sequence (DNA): TGTGCCTGGAGTGCCCCGGTCGAGCAGTACTTC. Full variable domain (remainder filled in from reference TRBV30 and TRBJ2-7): SQTIHQWPATLVQPVGSPLSLECTVEGTSNPNLYWYRQAAGRGLQLLFYSVGIGQISSEVPQNLSASRPQDRQFILSSKKLLLSDSGFYLCAWSAPVEQYFGPGTRLTVT.